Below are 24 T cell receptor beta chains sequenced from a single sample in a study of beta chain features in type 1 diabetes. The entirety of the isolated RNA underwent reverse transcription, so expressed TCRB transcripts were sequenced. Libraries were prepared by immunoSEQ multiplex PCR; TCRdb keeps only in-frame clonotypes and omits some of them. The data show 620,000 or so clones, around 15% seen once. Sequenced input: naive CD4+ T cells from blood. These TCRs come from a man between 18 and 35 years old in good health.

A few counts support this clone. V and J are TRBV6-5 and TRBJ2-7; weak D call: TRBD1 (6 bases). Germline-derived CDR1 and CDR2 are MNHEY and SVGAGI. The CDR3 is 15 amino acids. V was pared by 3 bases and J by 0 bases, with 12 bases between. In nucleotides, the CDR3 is TGTGCCAGCAGTTATCGAGCCAGGGGCTCCTACGAGCAGTACTTC. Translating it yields CASSYRARGSYEQYF.

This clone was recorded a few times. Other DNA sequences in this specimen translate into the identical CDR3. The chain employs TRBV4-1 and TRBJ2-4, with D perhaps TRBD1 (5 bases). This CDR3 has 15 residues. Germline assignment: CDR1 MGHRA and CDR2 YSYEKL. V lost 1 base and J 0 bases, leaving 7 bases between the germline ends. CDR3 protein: CASSQVGLAKNIQYF. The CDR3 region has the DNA TGCGCCAGCAGCCAAGTGGGGCTAGCCAAAAACATTCAGTACTTC.

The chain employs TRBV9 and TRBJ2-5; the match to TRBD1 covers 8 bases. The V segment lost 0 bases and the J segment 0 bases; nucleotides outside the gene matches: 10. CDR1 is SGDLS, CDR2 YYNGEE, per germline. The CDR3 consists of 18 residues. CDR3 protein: CASSVANRQGLYQETQYF. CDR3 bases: TGTGCCAGCAGCGTAGCAAACCGACAGGGGCTGTACCAAGAGACCCAGTACTTC.

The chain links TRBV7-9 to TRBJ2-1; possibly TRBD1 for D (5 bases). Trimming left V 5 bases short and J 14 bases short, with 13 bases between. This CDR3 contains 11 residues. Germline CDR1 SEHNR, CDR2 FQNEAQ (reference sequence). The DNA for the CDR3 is TGTGCCAGCAGCCTAGGCCTAGGGGAGTTCTTC. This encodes CASSLGLGEFF.

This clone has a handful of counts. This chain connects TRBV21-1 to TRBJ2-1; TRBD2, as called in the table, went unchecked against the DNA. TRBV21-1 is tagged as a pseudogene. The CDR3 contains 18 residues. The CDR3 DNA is TGTGCCAGCAGCAAAGGCACGGACTTCGGGGGAGTTGAGTATGAGCAGTTCTTC. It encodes CASSKGTDFGGVEYEQFF.

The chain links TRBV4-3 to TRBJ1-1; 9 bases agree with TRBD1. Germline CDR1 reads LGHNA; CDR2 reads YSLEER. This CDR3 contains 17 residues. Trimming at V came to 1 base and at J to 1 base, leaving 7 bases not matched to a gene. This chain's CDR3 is CASSQGFPGQGNTEAFF. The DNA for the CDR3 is TGCGCCAGCAGCCAAGGCTTTCCGGGACAGGGGAACACTGAAGCTTTCTTT.

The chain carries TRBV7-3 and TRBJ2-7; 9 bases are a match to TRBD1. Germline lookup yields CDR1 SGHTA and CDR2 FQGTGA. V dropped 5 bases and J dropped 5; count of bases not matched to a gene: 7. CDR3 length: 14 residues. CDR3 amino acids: CASSTTGGLNEQYF. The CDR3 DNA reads TGTGCCAGCAGCACGACAGGGGGGCTGAACGAGCAGTACTTC.

The CDR3 DNA is TGCGCCAGCGTCGCCGGGACTACCCTGCGAGAGACCCAGTACTTC. Translation: CASVAGTTLRETQYF. J is TRBJ2-5 and V is TRBV5-1, with 7 bases matching TRBD2. Germline V gene sequence: CDR1 SGHRS, CDR2 YFSETQ. J gave up 4 bases and V 7 bases, and 13 bases lay outside the gene matches. CDR3 length: 15 residues.

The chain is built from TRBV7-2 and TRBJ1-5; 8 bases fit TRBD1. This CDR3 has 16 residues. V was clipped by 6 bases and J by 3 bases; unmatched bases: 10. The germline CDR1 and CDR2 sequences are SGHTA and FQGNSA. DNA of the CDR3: TGTGCCAGCAGGGTCGACGGACAGGGAGCCAATCAGCCCCAGCATTTT. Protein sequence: CASRVDGQGANQPQHF.

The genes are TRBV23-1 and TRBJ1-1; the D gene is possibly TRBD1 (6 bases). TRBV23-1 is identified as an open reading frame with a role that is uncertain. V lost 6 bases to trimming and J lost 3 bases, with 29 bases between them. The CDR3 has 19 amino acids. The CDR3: CASRNPGEGDGGGYTEAFF. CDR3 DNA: TGCGCCAGCAGAAACCCGGGAGAGGGGGATGGGGGAGGCTACACTGAAGCTTTCTTT.

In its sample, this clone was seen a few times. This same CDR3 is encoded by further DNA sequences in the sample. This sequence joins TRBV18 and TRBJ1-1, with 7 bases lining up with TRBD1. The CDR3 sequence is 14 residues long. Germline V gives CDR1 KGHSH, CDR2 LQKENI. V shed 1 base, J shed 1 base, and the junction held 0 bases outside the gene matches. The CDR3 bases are TGTGCCAGCTCACCACAGGGGGCGAACACTGAAGCTTTCTTT. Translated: CASSPQGANTEAFF.

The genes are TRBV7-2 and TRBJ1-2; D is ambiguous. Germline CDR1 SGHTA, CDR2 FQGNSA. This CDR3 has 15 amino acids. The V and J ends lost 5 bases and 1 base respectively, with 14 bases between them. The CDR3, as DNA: TGTGCCAGCAGCCCAATCGGGGTCCTTAACTATGGCTACACCTTC. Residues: CASSPIGVLNYGYTF.

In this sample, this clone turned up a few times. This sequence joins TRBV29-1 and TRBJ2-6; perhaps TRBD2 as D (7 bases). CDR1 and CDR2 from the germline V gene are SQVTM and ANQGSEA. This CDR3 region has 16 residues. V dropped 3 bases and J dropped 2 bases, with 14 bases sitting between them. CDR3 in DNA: TGCAGCGTTGATGCGGGGAGGGGGGCTGGGGCCAACGTCCTGACTTTC. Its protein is CSVDAGRGAGANVLTF.

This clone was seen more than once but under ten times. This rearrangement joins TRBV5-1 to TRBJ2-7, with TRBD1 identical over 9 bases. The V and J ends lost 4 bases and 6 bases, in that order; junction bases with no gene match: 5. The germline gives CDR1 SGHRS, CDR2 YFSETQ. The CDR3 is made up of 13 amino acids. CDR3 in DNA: TGCGCCAGCAGCCCCCAGGACAGGGGCGAGCAGTACTTC. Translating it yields CASSPQDRGEQYF.

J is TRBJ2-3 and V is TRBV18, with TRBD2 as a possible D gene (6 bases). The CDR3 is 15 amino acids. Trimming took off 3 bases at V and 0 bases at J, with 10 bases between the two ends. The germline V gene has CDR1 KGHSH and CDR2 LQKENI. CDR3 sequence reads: CASSPQRVSTDTQYF. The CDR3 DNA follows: TGTGCCAGCTCACCCCAGCGGGTCAGCACAGATACGCAGTATTTT.

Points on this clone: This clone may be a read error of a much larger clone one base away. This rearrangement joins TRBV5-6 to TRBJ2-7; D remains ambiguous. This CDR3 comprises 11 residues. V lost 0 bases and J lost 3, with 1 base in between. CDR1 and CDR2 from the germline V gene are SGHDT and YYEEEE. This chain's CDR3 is CASSLVYEQYF. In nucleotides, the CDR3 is TGTGCCAGCAGCTTGGTCTACGAGCAGTACTTC. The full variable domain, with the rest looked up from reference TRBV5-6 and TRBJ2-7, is DAGVTQSPTHLIKTRGQQVTLRCSPKSGHDTVSWYQQALGQGPQFIFQYYEEEERQRGNFPDRFSGHQFPNYSSELNVNALLLGDSALYLCASSLVYEQYFGPGTRLTVT.

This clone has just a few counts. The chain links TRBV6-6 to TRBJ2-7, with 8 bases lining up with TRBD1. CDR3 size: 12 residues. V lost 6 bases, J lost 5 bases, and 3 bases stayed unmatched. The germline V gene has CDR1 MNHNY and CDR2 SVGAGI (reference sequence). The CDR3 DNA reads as TGTGCCAGCAGCCAGGACAGGGACGAGCAGTACTTC. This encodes CASSQDRDEQYF.

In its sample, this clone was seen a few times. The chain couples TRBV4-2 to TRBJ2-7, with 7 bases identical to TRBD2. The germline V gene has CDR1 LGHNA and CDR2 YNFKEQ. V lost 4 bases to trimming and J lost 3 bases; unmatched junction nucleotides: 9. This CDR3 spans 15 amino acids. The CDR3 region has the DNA TGTGCCAGCAGCCCCGGGCGGCTAGCGGTCTACGAGCAGTACTTC. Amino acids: CASSPGRLAVYEQYF.

The CDR3 spells CASSLQGGMNTEAFF. CDR3 DNA: TGTGCCAGCAGCCTGCAGGGGGGCATGAACACTGAAGCTTTCTTT. V gene TRBV7-2 combines with J gene TRBJ1-1; 7 bases fit TRBD1. CDR1 is SGHTA, CDR2 FQGNSA, per germline. The J segment lost 0 bases and the V segment lost 5 bases, leaving 6 bases of the junction unmatched. The CDR3 runs 15 residues. The variable domain in full, with the rest retrieved from reference TRBV7-2 and TRBJ1-1, is GAGVSQSPSNKVTEKGKDVELRCDPISGHTALYWYRQSLGQGLEFLIYFQGNSAPDKSGLPSDRFSAERTGGSVSTLTIQRTQQEDSAVYLCASSLQGGMNTEAFFGQGTRLTVV.

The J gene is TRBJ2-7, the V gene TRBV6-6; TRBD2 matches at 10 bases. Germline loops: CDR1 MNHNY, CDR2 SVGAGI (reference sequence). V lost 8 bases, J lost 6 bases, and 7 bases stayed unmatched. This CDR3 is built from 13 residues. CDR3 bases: TGTGCCAGCCGCGGGACTAGCGTCTCCGAGCAGTACTTC. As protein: CASRGTSVSEQYF.

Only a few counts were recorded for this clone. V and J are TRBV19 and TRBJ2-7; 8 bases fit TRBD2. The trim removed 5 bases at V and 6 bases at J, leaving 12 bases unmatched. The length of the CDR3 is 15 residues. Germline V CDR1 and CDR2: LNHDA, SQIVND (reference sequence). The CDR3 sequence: CASSFLVAGISEQYF. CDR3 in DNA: TGTGCCAGTAGTTTCTTGGTAGCGGGAATCAGCGAGCAGTACTTC.

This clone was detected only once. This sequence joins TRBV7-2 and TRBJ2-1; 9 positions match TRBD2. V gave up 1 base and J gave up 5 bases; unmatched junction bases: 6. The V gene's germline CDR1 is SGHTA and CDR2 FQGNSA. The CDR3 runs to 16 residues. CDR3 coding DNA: TGTGCCAGCAGCTTAGATCTAGCGGGACTCCACAATGAGCAGTTCTTC. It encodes CASSLDLAGLHNEQFF.

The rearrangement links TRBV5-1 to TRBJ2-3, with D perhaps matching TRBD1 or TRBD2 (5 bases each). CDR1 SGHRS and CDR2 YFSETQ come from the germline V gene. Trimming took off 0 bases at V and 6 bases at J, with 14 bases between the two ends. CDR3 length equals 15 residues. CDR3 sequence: CASSLEGARRDTQYF. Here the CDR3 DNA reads TGCGCCAGCAGCTTGGAAGGGGCACGGAGGGATACGCAGTATTTT.

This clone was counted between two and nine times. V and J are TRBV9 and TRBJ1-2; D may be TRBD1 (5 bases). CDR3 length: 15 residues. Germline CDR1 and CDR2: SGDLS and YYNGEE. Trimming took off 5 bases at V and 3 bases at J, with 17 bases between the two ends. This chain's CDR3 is CASSTSVGTDYGYTF. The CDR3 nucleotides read TGTGCCAGCAGTACCTCGGTGGGGACCGACTATGGCTACACCTTC.